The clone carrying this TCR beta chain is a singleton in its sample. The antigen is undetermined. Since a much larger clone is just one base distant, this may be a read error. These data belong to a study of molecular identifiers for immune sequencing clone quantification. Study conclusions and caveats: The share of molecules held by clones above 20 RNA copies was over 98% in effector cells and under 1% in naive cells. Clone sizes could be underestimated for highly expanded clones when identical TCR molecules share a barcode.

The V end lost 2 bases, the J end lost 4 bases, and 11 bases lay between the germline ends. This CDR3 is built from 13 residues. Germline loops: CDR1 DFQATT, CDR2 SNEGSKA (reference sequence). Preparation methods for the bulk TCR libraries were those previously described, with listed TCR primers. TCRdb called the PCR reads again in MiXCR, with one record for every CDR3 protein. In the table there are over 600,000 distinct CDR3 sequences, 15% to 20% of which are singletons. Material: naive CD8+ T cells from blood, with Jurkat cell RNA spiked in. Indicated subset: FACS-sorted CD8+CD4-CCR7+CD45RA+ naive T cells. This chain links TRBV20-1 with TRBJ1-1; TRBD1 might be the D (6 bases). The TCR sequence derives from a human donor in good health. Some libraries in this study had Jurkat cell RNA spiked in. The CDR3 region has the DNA TGCAGTGCTAGATACTGGGGGCTCACTGAAGCTTTCTTT. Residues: CSARYWGLTEAFF.